This is a list of T cell receptor beta chains from one sample in a study of monozygotic twins with inflammatory bowel disease. One entry per CDR3 protein, without DNA, is what TCRdb gives after re-calling the 5' RACE reads. The sample spans under 200,000 distinct CDR3 sequences; the ten largest clones claim roughly 3%. Sample: blood. The origin of the receptors is a human donor with ulcerative colitis or Crohn's disease, or a healthy co-twin of an affected twin (not recorded which). CDR3s include the opening cysteine and the closing phenylalanine or tryptophan.

j_gene: TRBJ2-7
v_gene: TRBV5-1
len: 13
CDR3aa: CASSFFEGYEQYF

j_gene: TRBJ2-3
v_gene: TRBV5-1
len: 14
CDR3aa: CASSLEVPTDTQYF

j_gene: TRBJ1-1
v_gene: TRBV7-2
len: 16
CDR3aa: CASSLLWGGKNTEAFF

j_gene: TRBJ1-3
v_gene: TRBV3-1
len: 15
CDR3aa: CASSSDPSSGNTIYF

j_gene: TRBJ2-7
v_gene: TRBV28
len: 15
CDR3aa: CASSLRTYESYEQYF

j_gene: TRBJ2-7
v_gene: TRBV5-5
len: 16
CDR3aa: CASSSTLAGTPYEQYF

j_gene: TRBJ2-4
v_gene: TRBV2
len: 14
CDR3aa: CASSEGGSWDIQYF

j_gene: TRBJ1-6
v_gene: TRBV7-2
len: 16
CDR3aa: CASSGRTRSYNSPLHF

j_gene: TRBJ2-7
v_gene: TRBV4-1
len: 17
CDR3aa: CASSQDQGQGKAYEQYF

j_gene: TRBJ2-5
v_gene: TRBV2
len: 15
CDR3aa: CASIKYSIFQETQYF

j_gene: TRBJ2-1
v_gene: TRBV12-3/TRBV12-4
len: 14
CDR3aa: CASSPGQGWIEQFF

j_gene: TRBJ1-1
v_gene: TRBV19
len: 18
CDR3aa: CASSRSGGLGSANTEAFF

j_gene: TRBJ1-1
v_gene: TRBV7-2
len: 14
CDR3aa: CASSSRTGPTEAFF

j_gene: TRBJ1-6
v_gene: TRBV5-1
len: 15
CDR3aa: CASSLEGQGGSPLHF

j_gene: TRBJ2-5
v_gene: TRBV7-3
len: 14
CDR3aa: CASSFDRGQETQYF

j_gene: TRBJ2-7
v_gene: TRBV5-1
len: 13
CDR3aa: CASSLAWVGEQYF